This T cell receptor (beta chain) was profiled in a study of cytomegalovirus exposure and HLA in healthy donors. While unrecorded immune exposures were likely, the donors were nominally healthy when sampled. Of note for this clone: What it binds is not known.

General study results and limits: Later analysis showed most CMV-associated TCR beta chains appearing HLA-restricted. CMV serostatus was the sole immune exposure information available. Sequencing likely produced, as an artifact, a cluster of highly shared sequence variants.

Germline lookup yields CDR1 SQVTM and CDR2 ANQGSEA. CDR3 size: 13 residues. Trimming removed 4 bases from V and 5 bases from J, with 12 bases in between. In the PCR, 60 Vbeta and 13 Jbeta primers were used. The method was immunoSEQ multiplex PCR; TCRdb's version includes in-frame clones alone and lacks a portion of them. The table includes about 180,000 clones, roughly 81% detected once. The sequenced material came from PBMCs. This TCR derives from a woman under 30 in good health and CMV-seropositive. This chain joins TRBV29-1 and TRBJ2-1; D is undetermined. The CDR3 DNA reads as TGCAGCGTTGTGGTCCCAGACAACAATGAGCAGTTCTTC. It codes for CSVVVPDNNEQFF.